This entry describes one T cell receptor (beta chain). This entry comes from a study of blood T cell repertoires in COVID-19. Whole-study context: The United States, Italy and Spain supplied acute and convalescent COVID-19 samples. T cells, B-cell-depleted T cells, or PBMCs supplied cDNA or gDNA.

Germline CDR1 reads KGHSH; CDR2 reads LQKENI. The trim removed 2 bases at V and 4 bases at J, leaving 15 bases unmatched. The CDR3 has 19 amino acids. Source study methods: Using reference gene primer amplification, nucleated cell counts were estimated. Some clones are missing from TCRdb's copy, which holds only in-frame ones; the method was immunoSEQ multiplex PCR. V, J and clone size derive from that table, while D and trimming were established from the DNA sequence. The repertoire consists of more than 40,000 clones, with approximately 78% occurring once and the leading ten covering 11% to 15%. The gene calls are TRBV18 and TRBJ2-1; 9 nucleotides align to TRBD2. The clonotype originates from a human donor with acute or convalescent COVID-19. The donor label of this sample is uncertain. Sequenced material: peripheral blood. This chain's CDR3 is CASSPTKAGGNIWYNEQFF. For the CDR3, the DNA is TGTGCCAGCTCACCAACGAAAGCGGGAGGAAACATTTGGTACAATGAGCAGTTCTTC.